The TCR beta chain under discussion was sequenced for a study of T-cell reconstitution after alpha-beta-depleted transplantation in children. Trimming shortened V by 3 bases and J by 3 bases, and 9 bases separated the two germline ends. CDR3 size: 13 residues. CDR1 and CDR2 from the germline V gene are SQVTM and ANQGSEA. This clonotype came up once. It was with unique molecular identifiers that the TCRbeta library was prepared. One entry per CDR3 protein results from TCRdb running MiXCR on the PCR reads. The sample yields about 350,000 distinct CDR3 sequences, about an eighth seen once. This chain connects TRBV29-1 to TRBJ2-1; possible D gene TRBD2, 6 bases. This clonotype was obtained from a human donor who donated a stem cell graft to a child with Fanconi anemia. The specimen comprised PBMCs, sampled from the stem cell graft. The CDR3 here is CSVEPRGYNEQFF. As DNA, the CDR3 is TGCAGCGTTGAGCCGCGGGGCTACAATGAGCAGTTCTTC.